The 16 T cell receptor beta chains reported below all come from one sample, sequenced in a study of T cell responses to AZD1222 COVID-19 vaccine. Repertoires were generated with immunoSEQ multiplex PCR, while TCRdb's copy carries only in-frame clones and drops some. This sample has 150,000 or so clones, with approximately 90% found just once. Sequencing was performed on peripheral blood, taken on day 0 of AZD1222 vaccination. These receptors came from an adult in good health.

The V and J genes are TRBV28 and TRBJ1-6; D might be TRBD1 (5 bases). Germline-derived CDR1 and CDR2 are MDHEN and SYDVKM. Trimming removed 3 bases at V and 9 bases at J, with 12 bases between. The CDR3 has 14 residues. CDR3 sequence: CASSFGGGSSPLHF. The DNA for the CDR3 is TGTGCCAGCAGTTTTGGGGGAGGGAGTTCACCCCTCCACTTT.

V gene TRBV6-2 or TRBV6-3 combines with J gene TRBJ1-1; a weak D match, TRBD1 (6 bases). The CDR3 has 12 residues. V lost 4 bases and J lost 10, with 13 bases in between. The germline CDR1 and CDR2 sequences are MNHEY and SVGEGT. CDR3 DNA: TGTGCCAGCAGTTCGGACAGAAAGACAGCTTTCTTT. This translates into CASSSDRKTAFF.

The V and J genes are TRBV5-6 and TRBJ1-1; D might be TRBD1 (6 bases). The CDR3 has 19 residues. Germline CDR1 and CDR2: SGHDT and YYEEEE. The germline V and J ends were trimmed by 1 base and 1 base, with 23 bases remaining between them. The CDR3 loop is CASSLWALTGLYPNTEAFF. The DNA of the CDR3 is TGTGCCAGCAGCTTGTGGGCCCTGACAGGACTCTATCCGAACACTGAAGCTTTCTTT.

The chain uses TRBV7-2 and TRBJ2-3, with D uncertain. V lost 1 base to trimming and J lost 4 bases, with 9 bases between them. Germline CDR1 reads SGHTA; CDR2 reads FQGNSA. The CDR3 is 14 residues long. The chain's CDR3 is CASSLGLLADTQYF. CDR3 in DNA: TGTGCCAGCAGCTTAGGGCTACTGGCAGATACGCAGTATTTT.

The chain is built from TRBV23-1 and TRBJ2-3; D remains ambiguous. TRBV23-1 is filed as an ORF, its function uncertain. Trimming left V 3 bases short and J 5 bases short, with 3 bases between. The CDR3 extends over 11 amino acids. The CDR3 is CASSHGDTQYF. The CDR3 coding sequence is TGCGCCAGCAGTCACGGAGATACGCAGTATTTT.

The sample holds many counts of this clone. The genes are TRBV15 and TRBJ1-5; D is perhaps TRBD1 (5 bases). CDR1 LNHNV and CDR2 YYDKDF come from the germline V gene (reference sequence). CDR3 size: 15 residues. Trimming pared 1 base from V and 0 bases from J, leaving 7 bases between. The CDR3 region has the DNA TGTGCCACCAGCAGAGGGGGGAATAGCAATCAGCCCCAGCATTTT. As protein: CATSRGGNSNQPQHF.

This chain connects TRBV21-1 to TRBJ2-1; the table gives TRBD1 as D, unverified against the DNA. TRBV21-1 is deemed a pseudogene. The CDR3 runs to 15 residues. The CDR3 loop is CASSRQGSSYNEQFF. CDR3 in DNA: TGTGCCAGCAGCCGACAGGGAAGCTCCTACAATGAGCAGTTCTTC.

The V and J genes are TRBV5-4 and TRBJ2-7; 10 bases align to TRBD2. CDR1 is SGHNT and CDR2 is YYREEE in the germline V gene (reference sequence). The V gene end was trimmed by 1 base and the J gene end by 4 bases; junction bases not matched to a gene: 5. The CDR3 totals 15 residues. DNA for the CDR3: TGTGCCAGCAGCTTGACTAGCGGGGTTATTTACGAGCAGTACTTC. Protein sequence: CASSLTSGVIYEQYF.

This sequence joins TRBV10-3 and TRBJ1-1, with D perhaps matching TRBD1 (5 bases). CDR1 and CDR2 (germline): ENHRY, SYGVKD. The CDR3 has 13 residues. V dropped 5 bases and J dropped 4 bases, with 11 bases sitting between them. CDR3 coding DNA: TGTGCCATCAGTAAGGACAAGCCCACTGAAGCTTTCTTT. Encoded protein: CAISKDKPTEAFF.

The chain couples TRBV5-5 to TRBJ2-5, with TRBD1 matching over 10 bases. CDR3 length equals 16 residues. V trimming: 5 bases; J trimming: 2 bases; junction bases outside the gene matches: 9. CDR1 is SGHKS, CDR2 YYEKEE, per germline (reference sequence). For the CDR3, the DNA is TGTGCCAGCAGTTCTGAGTGGGACAGGGGTCAAGAGACCCAGTACTTC. As protein: CASSSEWDRGQETQYF.

The CDR3, as DNA: TGCGCCAGCAGCCGCCTTCCTAGCGGGGGCCATGAAGATACGCAGTATTTT. This gives the protein CASSRLPSGGHEDTQYF. The genes are TRBV5-1 and TRBJ2-3; 10 bases are shared with TRBD2. CDR3 length equals 17 residues. CDR1 and CDR2 from the germline V gene are SGHRS and YFSETQ. The J segment lost 5 bases and the V segment lost 4 bases, leaving 13 bases of the junction unmatched.

The rearrangement uses TRBV5-8 and TRBJ2-7; D is undetermined. The germline V gene encodes CDR1 SGHTS and CDR2 YDEGEE. V lost 4 bases and J lost 2, with 4 bases in between. This CDR3 contains 11 residues. The CDR3 DNA is TGTGCCAGCAGCGAAACCTACGAGCAGTACTTC. As protein: CASSETYEQYF. Combining the CDR3 with reference TRBV5-8 and TRBJ2-7 gives the whole variable domain EAGVTQSPTHLIKTRGQQATLRCSPISGHTSVYWYQQALGLGLQFLLWYDEGEERNRGNFPPRFSGRQFPNYSSELNVNALELEDSALYLCASSETYEQYFGPGTRLTVT.

The genes are TRBV11-2 and TRBJ1-4; TRBD1 matches 9 bases. The V gene's germline CDR1 is SGHAT and CDR2 FQNNGV. V lost 3 bases to trimming and J lost 11 bases; unmatched junction nucleotides: 13. The CDR3 is 16 residues long. The CDR3 DNA follows: TGTGCCAGCAGCTTCGCGGACAGGGGAGCACGACGGAAACTGTTTTTT. Translating gives CASSFADRGARRKLFF.

CDR3 in DNA: TGTGCCAGCAAACCCTACAGGGGAGGAGAGACCCAGTACTTC. It is translated as CASKPYRGGETQYF. The V gene is TRBV5-6, the J gene TRBJ2-5, with D maybe TRBD1 (7 bases). V was shortened by 6 bases and J by 4 bases, with 16 bases between the two germline ends. This CDR3 is built from 14 residues. Per germline, CDR1 SGHDT and CDR2 YYEEEE.

The CDR3: CASTRGGISTDTQYF. As DNA, the CDR3 is TGTGCCAGCACTCGCGGGGGGATCAGCACAGATACGCAGTATTTT. The chain links TRBV28 to TRBJ2-3; 8 nucleotides agree with TRBD2. V lost 7 bases to trimming and J lost 0 bases; unmatched junction nucleotides: 6. The length of the CDR3 is 15 residues. CDR1 and CDR2 from the germline V gene are MDHEN and SYDVKM.

This chain connects TRBV2 to TRBJ2-7, with D possibly being TRBD1 (7 bases). The V end was cut by 7 bases, the J end by 4 bases, with 20 bases between. The CDR3 consists of 15 residues. Germline V lookup: CDR1 SNHLY, CDR2 FYNNEI. The CDR3 nucleotides are TGTGCCAGCACGCGGGGACAGTCCTTAAATTACGAGCAGTACTTC. It specifies CASTRGQSLNYEQYF.